This TCR beta chain was profiled in a study of T cells expressing NK-cell markers. About the study: Sequenced donors, eight in total, included seven who were HCMV-seropositive and one who was seronegative.

It was by 5'RACE template switching with UMIs that TCR beta cDNA was made. From the 5' RACE reads, TCRdb lists one entry per CDR3 protein and no DNA. The sample data list roughly 280,000 distinct CDR3 sequences. The CDR3 has 17 residues. Germline CDR1 MNHEY, CDR2 SVGAGI. This sequence originates from a man between 18 and 35 years old in good health. This sequence joins TRBV6-5 and TRBJ2-7; without DNA, the TCRdb call of TRBD1 cannot be checked. Material for sequencing was blood T cells: a sorted CD56 or NKG2C T cell subset, CD4+ or CD8+ T cells, or bulk PBMC T cells (not recorded which). The CDR3 region is CASSYTPSGTGAYEQYF.